These T cell receptor beta chains were read from a single sample in a study of T cells in localized non-small cell lung cancer. Method: immunoSEQ multiplex PCR; TCRdb's copy keeps in-frame clones and lacks some. The sample has about 2,000 clones, about 25% seen once. The specimen comprised normal lung tissue next to the tumor, sampled before any cancer treatment. The source is a female donor of 60 years or more with stage I lung adenocarcinoma. Each CDR3 is given with its conserved first and last residue. The D gene is left open where the match is weak. Where a row states a size, it is once, few, many or the class of an expanded clone; other rows omit it.

clone_size | d_call | j_call | v_call | cdr3_nt | cdr3_aa
. | . | TRBJ1-5 | TRBV16 | TGTGCCAGCAGCCAATCAGGGGATATACGCAATCAGCCCCAGCATTTT | CASSQSGDIRNQPQHF
. | TRBD1 | TRBJ2-4 | TRBV29-1 | TGCAGCGTTTGGGACAGACCTAACGAGAACATTCAGTACTTC | CSVWDRPNENIQYF
. | . | TRBJ1-5 | TRBV19 | TGTGCCAGTACCACCCCACAGGGTTACTATCAGCCCCAGCATTTT | CASTTPQGYYQPQHF
few | . | TRBJ2-5 | TRBV10-1 | TGCGCCAGCAGTGAGTACGACGTCGAGACCCAGTACTTC | CASSEYDVETQYF
once | TRBD2 | TRBJ2-1 | TRBV30 | TGTGCCTGGAGTGTAAGCGGGATGCGCAATGAGCAGTTCTTC | CAWSVSGMRNEQFF
. | TRBD1 | TRBJ1-2 | TRBV18 | TGTGCCAGCTCACCCCAGGGACAGACTAACTATGGCTACACCTTC | CASSPQGQTNYGYTF
. | TRBD1 | TRBJ2-1 | TRBV6-7 | TGTGCCAGCAGTAGGACAGGGAACTACAATGAGCAGTTCTTC | CASSRTGNYNEQFF
few | . | TRBJ2-1 | TRBV5-1 | TGCGCCAGCAGCTTGTTGAGGACAGCCAACAATGAGCAGTTCTTC | CASSLLRTANNEQFF
once | . | TRBJ1-2 | TRBV30 | TGTGCCCGAGGCCAGACCAACTATGGCTACACCTTC | CARGQTNYGYTF
few | . | TRBJ2-7 | TRBV6-7 | TGTGCCAGCGGCAGGGGGGACGAGCAGTACTTC | CASGRGDEQYF
. | . | TRBJ1-5 | TRBV11-3 | TGTGCCAGCAGCTTACCTGGGGGGGGGAATCAGCCCCAGCATTTT | CASSLPGGGNQPQHF
few | TRBD1 | TRBJ1-1 | TRBV6-8 | TGTGCCAGCAGTCGGACAGGGCACACTGAAGCTTTCTTT | CASSRTGHTEAFF
. | . | TRBJ1-1 | TRBV30 | TGTGCCTGGTATCGGCTCCCTGTCGTGAACACTGAAGCTTTCTTT | CAWYRLPVVNTEAFF
few | . | TRBJ2-7 | TRBV10-3 | TGTGCCAGTGGTAACCAGCCCTCCTACGAGCAGTACTTC | CASGNQPSYEQYF
few | . | TRBJ2-3 | TRBV15 | TGTGCCACCAGCCTCGGGACGACTCTACCGACAGATACGCAGTATTTT | CATSLGTTLPTDTQYF
few | . | TRBJ1-6 | TRBV6-8 | TGTGCCAGCAGTGGATGGGCATATAATTCACCCCTCCACTTT | CASSGWAYNSPLHF
few | . | TRBJ2-1 | TRBV4-1 | TGCGCCAGCAGCCAAGATGGGAGCCGGTACAATGAGCAGTTCTTC | CASSQDGSRYNEQFF
. | . | TRBJ2-2 | TRBV19 | TGTGCCAGTAGTACGGGACCTTACACCGGGGAGCTGTTTTTT | CASSTGPYTGELFF
few | . | TRBJ1-3 | TRBV5-1 | TGCGCCAGCAGCTTGGACAGGGTTGGAAACACCATATATTTT | CASSLDRVGNTIYF
. | TRBD2 | TRBJ2-1 | TRBV11-3 | TGTGCCAGCAGCTCCAGGACTAGCGTCGGCCATGAGCAGTTCTTC | CASSSRTSVGHEQFF
few | . | TRBJ1-1 | TRBV19 | TGTGCCAGTAGTATAGGGATGGGTTGGAGCACTGAAGCTTTCTTT | CASSIGMGWSTEAFF
medium-sized | . | TRBJ2-1 | TRBV19 | TGTGCCAGTAGACTAGGGGTAGGGACTGAGCAGTTCTTC | CASRLGVGTEQFF
. | . | TRBJ1-1 | TRBV12-5 | TGTGCTAGTGGTTTTTATGCGGGGACTGAAGCTTTCTTT | CASGFYAGTEAFF
medium-sized | . | TRBJ1-1 | TRBV11-3 | TGTGCCAGCAGCTTACCGGGACCCCGGAGGTGGGTGAACACTGAAGCTTTCTTT | CASSLPGPRRWVNTEAFF
. | . | TRBJ1-1 | TRBV19 | TGTGCCAGTATTGCGGGGGAGGCTGAAGCTTTCTTT | CASIAGEAEAFF
. | . | TRBJ2-6 | TRBV18 | TGTGCCAGCTCAGGAGGAGGGGACATTCAAAGTCGGGCCAACGTCCTGACTTTC | CASSGGGDIQSRANVLTF
few | . | TRBJ1-3 | TRBV9 | TGTGCCAGCAGCGTAGTTACAGAAGGGCCTGGAAACACCATATATTTT | CASSVVTEGPGNTIYF
. | . | TRBJ2-2 | TRBV19 | TGTGCCAGTAGTGAGATAAAGACGGCGAACACCGGGGAGCTGTTTTTT | CASSEIKTANTGELFF
few | . | TRBJ2-7 | TRBV10-2 | TGCGCCAGCAGTGAGTCCAGGGGTAGACACGAGCAGTACTTC | CASSESRGRHEQYF
. | TRBD2 | TRBJ2-1 | TRBV11-3 | TGTGCCAGCAGCCAGACCGGGACTAGCGGGTTCTCCTACAATGAGCAGTTCTTC | CASSQTGTSGFSYNEQFF
few | . | TRBJ2-4 | TRBV9 | TGTGCCAGCAGTTTCCGAGCGGGTCTAGCCAAAAACATTCAGTACTTC | CASSFRAGLAKNIQYF
large | TRBD2 | TRBJ2-1 | TRBV9 | TGTGCCAGCAGCGTATCTAGCGGGGTTTACAATGAGCAGTTCTTC | CASSVSSGVYNEQFF
. | TRBD1 | TRBJ1-1 | TRBV9 | TGTGCCAGCAGCGGAAGGCGGGGACAGAGCATGAACACTAAAGCTTTCTTT | CASSGRRGQSMNTKAFF
few | TRBD1 | TRBJ1-4 | TRBV30 | TGTGCCTGGAATAAAGGGACAGCAACTAATGAAAAACTGTTTTTT | CAWNKGTATNEKLFF
few | . | TRBJ2-3 | TRBV4-1 | TGCGCCAGCAGCCAAGACGGGAGTGCTTTCGTTGATACGCAGTATTTT | CASSQDGSAFVDTQYF
. | TRBD1 | TRBJ2-5 | TRBV5-1 | TGCGCCAGCAGCCCCAGGGGGATCGGAGAGACCCAGTACTTC | CASSPRGIGETQYF
. | . | TRBJ2-5 | TRBV29-1 | TGCAGCGTTAACGTACAAGGAGTGGGGAAGACCCAGTACTTC | CSVNVQGVGKTQYF
once | . | TRBJ1-5 | TRBV10-2 | TGCGCCAGCAGTGAGAGAGAGAATCAGCCCCAGCATTTT | CASSERENQPQHF
. | . | TRBJ1-4 | TRBV9 | TGTGCCAGCAGCCTGGACGGCGGTCAAAAACTGTTTTTT | CASSLDGGQKLFF
few | TRBD2 | TRBJ2-7 | TRBV6-8 | TGTGCCAGCAGTTCCGTAATCCGTCGACTAGCGGGAGGCCCCTACGAGCAGTACTTC | CASSSVIRRLAGGPYEQYF